These 2 T cell receptor beta chains came from one sample sequenced in a study of response to subunit inactivated influenza vaccine. MiXCR was run by TCRdb on the RT-PCR reads, yielding one entry per CDR3 protein. The sample records roughly 700,000 distinct CDR3 sequences, roughly 14% being singletons. Source: PBMCs from blood, taken less than 13 days after vaccination. These receptors were obtained from a man aged 50 to 59 who received an inactivated influenza vaccine.

This clonotype was seen ten or more times. The rearrangement links TRBV15 to TRBJ1-2; D is undetermined. Trimming pared 0 bases from V and 7 bases from J, leaving 18 bases between. This CDR3 contains 16 residues. Germline lookup yields CDR1 LNHNV and CDR2 YYDKDF (reference sequence). Here the CDR3 DNA reads TGTGCCACCAGCAGAGATGTGGGTTCGGCGGGAACTGGCTACACCTTC. The encoded protein is CATSRDVGSAGTGYTF. The whole variable domain, remainder taken from reference TRBV15 and TRBJ1-2, is DAMVIQNPRYQVTQFGKPVTLSCSQTLNHNVMYWYQQKSSQAPKLLFHYYDKDFNNEADTPDNFQSRRPNTSFCFLDIRSPGLGDTAMYLCATSRDVGSAGTGYTFGSGTRLTVV.

The rearrangement links TRBV12-3 or TRBV12-4 to TRBJ1-1; D may be TRBD1 (5 bases). V lost 3 bases and J 5 bases, leaving 13 bases between the germline ends. This CDR3 comprises 14 residues. The CDR3 here is CASSFRQGGTEAFF. The CDR3 DNA sequence: TGTGCCAGCAGTTTTCGGCAGGGTGGAACTGAAGCTTTCTTT.